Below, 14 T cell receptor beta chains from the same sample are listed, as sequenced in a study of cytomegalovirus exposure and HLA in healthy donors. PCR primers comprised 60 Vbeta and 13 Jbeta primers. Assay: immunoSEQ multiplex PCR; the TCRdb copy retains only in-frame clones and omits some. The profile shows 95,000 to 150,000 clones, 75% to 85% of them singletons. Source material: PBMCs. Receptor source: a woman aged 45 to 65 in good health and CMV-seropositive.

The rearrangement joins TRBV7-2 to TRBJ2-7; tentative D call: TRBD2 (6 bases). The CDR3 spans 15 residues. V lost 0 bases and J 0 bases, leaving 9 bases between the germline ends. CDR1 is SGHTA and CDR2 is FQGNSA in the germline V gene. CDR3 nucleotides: TGTGCCAGCAGCTTAGCCGCGGGACGCTCCTACGAGCAGTACTTC. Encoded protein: CASSLAAGRSYEQYF. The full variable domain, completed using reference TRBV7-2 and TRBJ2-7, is GAGVSQSPSNKVTEKGKDVELRCDPISGHTALYWYRQSLGQGLEFLIYFQGNSAPDKSGLPSDRFSAERTGGSVSTLTIQRTQQEDSAVYLCASSLAAGRSYEQYFGPGTRLTVT.

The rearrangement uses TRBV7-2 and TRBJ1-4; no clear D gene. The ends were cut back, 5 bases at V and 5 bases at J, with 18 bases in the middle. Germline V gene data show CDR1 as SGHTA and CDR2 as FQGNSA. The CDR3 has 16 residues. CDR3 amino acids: CASSLGRSGGNEKLFF. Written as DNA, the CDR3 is TGTGCCAGCAGCCTCGGTCGATCGGGTGGCAATGAAAAACTGTTTTTT.

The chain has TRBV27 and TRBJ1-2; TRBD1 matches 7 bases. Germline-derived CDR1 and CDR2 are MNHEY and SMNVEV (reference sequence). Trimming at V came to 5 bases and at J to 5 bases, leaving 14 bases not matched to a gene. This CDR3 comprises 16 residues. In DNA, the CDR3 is TGTGCCAGCAGTCTCCGACAGGGTCGTCACCTTTATGGCTACACCTTC. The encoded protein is CASSLRQGRHLYGYTF.

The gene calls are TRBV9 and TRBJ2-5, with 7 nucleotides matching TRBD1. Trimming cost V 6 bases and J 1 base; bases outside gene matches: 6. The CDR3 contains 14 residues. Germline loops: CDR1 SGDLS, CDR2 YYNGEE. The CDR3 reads CASNPGQLQETQYF. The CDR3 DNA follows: TGTGCCAGCAACCCGGGACAGCTCCAAGAGACCCAGTACTTC.

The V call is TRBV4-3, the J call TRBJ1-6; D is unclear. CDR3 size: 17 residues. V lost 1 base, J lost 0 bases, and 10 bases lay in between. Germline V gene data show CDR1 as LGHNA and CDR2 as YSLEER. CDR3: CASSQASMSSYNSPLHF. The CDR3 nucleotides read TGCGCCAGCAGCCAAGCCTCCATGAGCTCCTATAATTCACCCCTCCACTTT.

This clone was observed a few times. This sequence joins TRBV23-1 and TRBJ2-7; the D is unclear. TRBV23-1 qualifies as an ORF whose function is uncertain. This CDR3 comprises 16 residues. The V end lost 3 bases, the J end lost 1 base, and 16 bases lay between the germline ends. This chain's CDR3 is CASSQYETKQSYEQYF. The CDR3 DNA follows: TGCGCCAGCAGTCAGTACGAGACCAAACAGTCCTACGAGCAGTACTTC.

The CDR3: CASSFWGLGEQYF. The DNA for the CDR3 is TGTGCCAGCAGCTTCTGGGGGCTGGGAGAGCAGTACTTC. The chain joins TRBV7-9 to TRBJ2-7; possibly TRBD1 for D (6 bases). Trimming cost V 3 bases and J 7 bases, with 13 bases left between them. This CDR3 is built from 13 residues. CDR1 is SEHNR and CDR2 is FQNEAQ in the germline V gene (reference sequence).

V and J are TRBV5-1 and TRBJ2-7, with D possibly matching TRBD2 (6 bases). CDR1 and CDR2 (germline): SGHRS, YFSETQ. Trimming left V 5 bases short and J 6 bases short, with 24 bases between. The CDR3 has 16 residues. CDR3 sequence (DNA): TGCGCCAGCAGACATAATACTAGCATCCTGGGTGGCGAGCAGTACTTC. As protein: CASRHNTSILGGEQYF. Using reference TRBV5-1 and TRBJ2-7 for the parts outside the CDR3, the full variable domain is KAGVTQTPRYLIKTRGQQVTLSCSPISGHRSVSWYQQTPGQGLQFLFEYFSETQRNKGNFPGRFSGRQFSNSRSEMNVSTLELGDSALYLCASRHNTSILGGEQYFGPGTRLTVT.

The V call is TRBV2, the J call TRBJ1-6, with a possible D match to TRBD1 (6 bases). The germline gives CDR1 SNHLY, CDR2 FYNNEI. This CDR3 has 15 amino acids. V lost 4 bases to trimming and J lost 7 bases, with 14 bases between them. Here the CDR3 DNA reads TGTGCCAGCAGTGGGACGACAGGTGGAAATTCACCCCTCCACTTT. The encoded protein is CASSGTTGGNSPLHF.

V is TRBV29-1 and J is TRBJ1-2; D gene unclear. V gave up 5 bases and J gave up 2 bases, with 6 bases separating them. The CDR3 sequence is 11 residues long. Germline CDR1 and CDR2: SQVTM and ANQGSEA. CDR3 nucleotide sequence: TGCAGCGTTCTAGAGAACTATGGCTACACCTTC. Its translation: CSVLENYGYTF.

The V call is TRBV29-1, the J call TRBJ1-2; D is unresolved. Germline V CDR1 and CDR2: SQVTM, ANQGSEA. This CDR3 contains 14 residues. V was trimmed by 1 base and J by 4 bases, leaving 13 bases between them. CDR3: CSVEGGEHFYGYTF. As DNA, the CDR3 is TGCAGCGTTGAAGGCGGGGAGCACTTCTATGGCTACACCTTC.

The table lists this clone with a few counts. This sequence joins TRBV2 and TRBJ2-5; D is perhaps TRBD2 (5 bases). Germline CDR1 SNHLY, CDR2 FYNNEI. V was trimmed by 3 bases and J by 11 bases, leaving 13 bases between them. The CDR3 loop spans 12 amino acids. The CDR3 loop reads CASSERAEWQYF. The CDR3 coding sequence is TGTGCCAGCAGTGAGAGGGCTGAGTGGCAGTACTTC.

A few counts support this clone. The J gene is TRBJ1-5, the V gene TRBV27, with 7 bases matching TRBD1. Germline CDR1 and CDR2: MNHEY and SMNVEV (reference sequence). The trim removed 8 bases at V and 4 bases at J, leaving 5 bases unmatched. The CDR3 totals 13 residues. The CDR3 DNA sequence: TGTGCCAGCGCCGACAGGGAGAATCAGCCCCAGCATTTT. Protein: CASADRENQPQHF.

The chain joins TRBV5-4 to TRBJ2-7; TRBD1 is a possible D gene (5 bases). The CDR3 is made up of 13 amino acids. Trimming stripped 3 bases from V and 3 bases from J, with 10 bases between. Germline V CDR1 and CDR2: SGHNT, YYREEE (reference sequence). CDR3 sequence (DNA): TGTGCCAGCAGCTCGACAGAAAGCTACGAGCAGTACTTC. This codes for CASSSTESYEQYF.